The 24 T cell receptor beta chains below were found in one sample sequenced in a study of T cells after yellow fever vaccination. TCRdb reanalysed the 5' RACE reads using MiXCR and keeps one entry per CDR3 protein. The sample has 300,000 to 400,000 distinct CDR3 sequences; 8% to 9.5% are singletons. Material: PBMCs, obtained more than 40 days after the first yellow fever vaccination. Receptors originate from a man younger than 35 who received the YFV17D yellow fever vaccine.

The chain recombines TRBV6-1 with TRBJ2-1, with a possible D match to TRBD1 (7 bases). The CDR3 contains 15 residues. Germline-derived CDR1 and CDR2 are MNHNS and SASEGT. Trimming took 7 bases from V and 10 from J, leaving 23 bases between them. This CDR3 is CASTALGLRGREQFF. The CDR3 region has the DNA TGTGCCAGCACCGCTTTGGGTCTCAGGGGGAGGGAGCAGTTCTTC.

This clonotype was picked up a small number of times. The chain links TRBV5-4 to TRBJ2-3, with 10 bases matching TRBD2. The germline V gene has CDR1 SGHNT and CDR2 YYREEE (reference sequence). V dropped 4 bases and J dropped 3; count of bases not matched to a gene: 8. CDR3 size: 16 residues. The DNA for the CDR3 is TGTGCCAGCAGCCCGTCCAGCGGGGGGGCGACAGATACGCAGTATTTT. Translation: CASSPSSGGATDTQYF.

This clonotype was counted a few times. The rearrangement uses TRBV10-3 and TRBJ2-3, with 7 nucleotides matching TRBD2. J was trimmed by 1 base and V by 5 bases; bases with no gene match: 6. CDR1 is ENHRY, CDR2 SYGVKD, per germline. The CDR3 is 15 amino acids. Written as DNA, the CDR3 is TGTGCCATCAGTATCGCTAGCGGAGGCACAGATACGCAGTATTTT. Amino acids: CAISIASGGTDTQYF.

The gene calls are TRBV4-1 and TRBJ1-1; D is ambiguous. CDR1 MGHRA and CDR2 YSYEKL come from the germline V gene. This CDR3 has 15 residues. V shed 0 bases and J shed 3 bases, with 11 bases lying between them. DNA for the CDR3: TGCGCCAGCAGCCAAGAAGCGGGTCGTGACACTGAAGCTTTCTTT. It translates to CASSQEAGRDTEAFF.

The chain couples TRBV5-1 to TRBJ1-3; D possibly corresponds to TRBD1 (5 bases). Trimming shortened V by 1 base and J by 2 bases, and 10 bases separated the two germline ends. This CDR3 spans 15 amino acids. The germline V gene encodes CDR1 SGHRS and CDR2 YFSETQ. In DNA form, the CDR3 reads TGCGCCAGCAGCTTGATGGGGCATCCTGGAAACACCATATATTTT. It translates to CASSLMGHPGNTIYF.

This chain uses TRBV7-2 with TRBJ1-4; the D gene is possibly TRBD1 (6 bases). Between the trimmed V and J ends, which lost 2 bases and 4 bases, there was a span of 11 bases. The CDR3 extends over 15 amino acids. Germline V gene lookup returns CDR1 SGHTA and CDR2 FQGNSA. DNA for the CDR3: TGTGCCAGCAGCTTACGACAGGCCTTTAATGAAAAACTGTTTTTT. Its translation: CASSLRQAFNEKLFF.

This clonotype was counted only a few times. The rearrangement uses TRBV20-1 and TRBJ2-6, with a tentative D call TRBD2 (5 bases). The length of the CDR3 is 15 residues. V gave up 4 bases and J gave up 0 bases, with 10 bases separating them. Germline values: CDR1 DFQATT, CDR2 SNEGSKA (reference sequence). The CDR3 DNA is TGCAGTGCTAAAGACGGAGGCTCTGGGGCCAACGTCCTGACTTTC. This translates into CSAKDGGSGANVLTF.

On this clonotype itself: One junction end disagrees with the germline gene, perhaps due to a read error. This sequence joins TRBV20-1 and TRBJ2-2; D possibly matches TRBD1 or TRBD2 (6 bases each). Germline CDR1 reads DFQATT; CDR2 reads SNEGSKA (reference sequence). The CDR3 totals 16 residues. As DNA, the CDR3 is TGCTGTGCTAGAGACTCGTCCGGGGGCGTGGGCGGGGAGCTGTTTTTT. Amino acids: CCARDSSGGVGGELFF.

This rearrangement joins TRBV4-2 to TRBJ2-7; D ambiguous. Germline CDR1 is LGHNA and CDR2 is YNFKEQ. CDR3 length: 14 residues. The ends were cut back, 0 bases at V and 2 bases at J, with 8 bases in the middle. The CDR3: CASSQDLGPYEQYF. The DNA of the CDR3 is TGTGCCAGCAGCCAAGATTTGGGCCCCTACGAGCAGTACTTC.

The V call is TRBV5-1, the J call TRBJ1-6; D ambiguous. The CDR3 runs to 14 residues. Looked up from germline, CDR1 is SGHRS and CDR2 is YFSETQ. V lost 4 bases and J lost 7, with 12 bases in between. CDR3 in amino acids: CASSMGQGNSPLHF. The CDR3 DNA sequence: TGCGCCAGCAGCATGGGCCAAGGGAATTCACCCCTCCACTTT.

Turning to this clonotype: At one boundary the junction diverges from the germline segment, which might be a read error. V is TRBV5-4 and J is TRBJ2-7, with D perhaps matching TRBD2 (6 bases). The CDR3 sequence is 16 residues long. Per germline, CDR1 SGHNT and CDR2 YYREEE (reference sequence). Here the CDR3 reads CASSPTPGLLLRSGNF. DNA for the CDR3: TGTGCCAGCAGCCCTACACCTGGACTACTCCTCAGATCGGGGAACTTC.

V is TRBV18 and J is TRBJ1-1; D may be TRBD1 (6 bases). CDR1 and CDR2 (germline): KGHSH, LQKENI. This CDR3 comprises 16 residues. Trimming took off 0 bases at V and 3 bases at J, with 14 bases between the two ends. The CDR3 DNA reads TGTGCCAGCTCACCACCGCACCTGGGGGCATACACTGAAGCTTTCTTT. It is translated as CASSPPHLGAYTEAFF.

This chain's CDR3 is CTSSEDTSHSPLHF. CDR3 DNA: TGTACCAGCAGTGAGGACACATCGCATTCACCCCTCCACTTT. This rearrangement joins TRBV1 to TRBJ1-6; no DNA check was done on the table's D call, TRBD1. TRBV1 is designated a pseudogene. The CDR3 totals 14 residues.

This clonotype was found many times. V gene TRBV7-2 combines with J gene TRBJ2-3; the D gene is possibly TRBD1 (6 bases). V shed 3 bases and J shed 4 bases, with 8 bases lying between them. CDR1 SGHTA and CDR2 FQGNSA come from the germline V gene. The CDR3 totals 13 residues. The CDR3 spells CASSLGAPDTQYF. CDR3 nucleotide sequence: TGTGCCAGCAGCTTGGGGGCCCCAGATACGCAGTATTTT.

In its sample, this clonotype was seen many times. At one boundary the junction diverges from the germline segment, which might be a read error. The DNA for the CDR3 is TGCGCCAGCAGCCCACAGGGTAACCAAGAGACCCAGTACTTC. Protein product: CASSPQGNQETQYF. This chain joins TRBV12-3 or TRBV12-4 and TRBJ2-5, with D possibly TRBD1 on 6 matching bases. This CDR3 comprises 14 residues.

The chain recombines TRBV18 with TRBJ2-7; D unclear. The CDR3 covers 14 residues. The V gene's germline CDR1 is KGHSH and CDR2 LQKENI. Trimming stripped 2 bases from V and 3 bases from J, with 11 bases between. CDR3 DNA: TGTGCCAGCTCACCAGTCGGAGCATACTACGAGCAGTACGTC. Encoded protein: CASSPVGAYYEQYV.

This clonotype was seen a handful of times. J is TRBJ1-2 and V is TRBV28; D unresolved. V lost 2 bases and J 8 bases, leaving 6 bases between the germline ends. The CDR3 spans 11 residues. Germline CDR1 reads MDHEN; CDR2 reads SYDVKM. In DNA form, the CDR3 reads TGTGCCAGCAGTTTAAGTTGGGGCTACACCTTC. It yields the protein CASSLSWGYTF.

This clonotype showed up just a few times. The chain uses TRBV6-7 and TRBJ2-1; 7 nucleotides align to TRBD2. TRBV6-7 carries the ORF label, with uncertain function. V lost 2 bases, J lost 6 bases, and 13 bases stayed unmatched. This CDR3 comprises 17 residues. CDR3 nucleotides: TGTGCCAGCAGTTACGGCCAGCGGGGACCTCCGAGCAATGAGCAGTTCTTC. Protein product: CASSYGQRGPPSNEQFF.

V usage is TRBV20-1 and J usage is TRBJ2-7; 8 bases are a match to TRBD2. The junction had 9 bases not matched to a gene; V was cut back by 6 bases and J by 2 bases. There are 14 residues in the CDR3. Germline assignment: CDR1 DFQATT and CDR2 SNEGSKA (reference sequence). CDR3 residues: CSAPGGTITYEQYV. The CDR3, as DNA: TGCAGTGCCCCGGGGGGGACGATAACCTACGAGCAGTACGTC.

This sequence joins TRBV10-3 and TRBJ2-7; either TRBD1 or TRBD2 may supply D (5 bases each). The CDR3 is made up of 12 amino acids. The germline V gene encodes CDR1 ENHRY and CDR2 SYGVKD. V was pared by 8 bases and J by 5 bases, with 13 bases between. This chain's CDR3 is CAIARGSDEQYF. The CDR3 DNA follows: TGTGCCATCGCGAGGGGTAGCGACGAGCAGTACTTC.

This clonotype turned up a few times. The chain links TRBV3-1 to TRBJ2-1; 7 bases align to TRBD2. From germline, CDR1 is LGHDT and CDR2 YNNKEL (reference sequence). V dropped 4 bases and J dropped 5; count of bases not matched to a gene: 11. This CDR3 contains 16 residues. The CDR3 spells CASSLYLSGTNNEQFF. The DNA for the CDR3 is TGTGCCAGCAGCCTATACCTCTCCGGGACTAACAATGAGCAGTTCTTC.

V usage is TRBV5-1 and J usage is TRBJ1-4; possible D gene TRBD1, 5 bases. Germline CDR1 reads SGHRS; CDR2 reads YFSETQ. The length of the CDR3 is 15 residues. V was shortened by 6 bases and J by 8 bases, with 20 bases between the two germline ends. CDR3 coding DNA: TGCGCCAGCAAAACAACCGGGGGGTTCGCGGAAAAACTGTTTTTT. As protein: CASKTTGGFAEKLFF.

The V call is TRBV6-4, the J call TRBJ2-6; no clear D gene. The CDR3 sequence is 15 residues long. The germline V and J ends were trimmed by 3 bases and 0 bases, with 6 bases remaining between them. Germline values: CDR1 MRHNA, CDR2 SNTAGT. CDR3 coding DNA: TGTGCCAGCAGTGAGAAAAGCTCTGGGGCCAACGTCCTGACTTTC. Translating it yields CASSEKSSGANVLTF.

There are many counts of this clonotype. V is TRBV7-2 and J is TRBJ2-5; D gene uncertain. V lost 0 bases and J 7 bases, leaving 6 bases between the germline ends. The CDR3 totals 12 residues. Germline CDR1 is SGHTA and CDR2 is FQGNSA. The CDR3: CASSLARGTQYF. In DNA, the CDR3 is TGTGCCAGCAGCTTAGCAAGAGGGACCCAGTACTTC.